The entry below describes one TCR beta chain. What it recognizes is unknown. This entry belongs to a study of vaccination and CD4 T cells after COVID-19. Across the whole study: Those taking part got two shots of either the BNT162b2 or the mRNA-1273 vaccine. The study collected post-vaccine samples a median around 72 days after dose two, with a range of 14 to 241.

Treatment specified: approximately 9-day PBMC culture with coronavirus spike peptide pools or control peptides (ViraFEST assay). Looked up from germline, CDR1 is ENHRY and CDR2 is SYGVKD. This CDR3 has 14 amino acids. Oncomine TCR Beta short-read sequencing was applied to DNA from cultured CD4+ T cells. Using the QIAamp micro DNA kit, genomic DNA was extracted from the CD4+ T cells that had been cultured. TCRdb passed the PCR reads through MiXCR, listing each CDR3 protein once. The sample includes 17,000 or so distinct CDR3 sequences, less than 60% seen only once; the top ten take around 5.3%. Sequences were derived from CD4+ T cells from blood, cultured in vitro, sampled before SARS-CoV-2 vaccination. V is TRBV10-3 and J is TRBJ1-2; 7 bases are shared with TRBD1. The sequence came from a human donor who had recovered from COVID-19. CDR3 nucleotides: TGTGCGTCCGGGGGGGGGACAGACAACTATGGCTACACCTTC. As protein: CASGGGTDNYGYTF.